The rows below give T cell receptor beta chains drawn from one sample of a study of response to subunit inactivated influenza vaccine. TCRdb processed the RT-PCR reads anew with MiXCR; each CDR3 protein has one entry. The sample lists some 850,000 distinct CDR3 sequences, around 20% occurring once. Specimen: PBMCs from blood, collected 5 days after vaccination. Every receptor here comes from a man aged 45-65 years who received an inactivated influenza vaccine. The CDR3 runs from the conserved cysteine through the conserved F or W. Each record gives: CDR3 DNA, CDR3 protein, clone size, D gene, J gene, V gene. A D gene is named only where the DNA matches it firmly. Size is stated for part of the rows, as once, few or many counts, or as a class when the clone is expanded.

TGTGCCAGCAGCTTATGGGGAACGGAGACCCAGTACTTC | CASSLWGTETQYF | . | . | TRBJ2-5 | TRBV7-2
TGCGCCAGCAGCTTGGTCGGCCTCTCCTACAATGAGCAGTTCTTC | CASSLVGLSYNEQFF | once | . | TRBJ2-1 | TRBV5-1
TGTGCCAGCGATACGGGGCCCCCCTATGGCTACACCTTC | CASDTGPPYGYTF | many | . | TRBJ1-2 | TRBV7-2
TGTGCCAGCACCCAGCCTTGGGATACGCAGTATTTT | CASTQPWDTQYF | . | . | TRBJ2-3 | TRBV7-8
TGTGCCAGCAGTTTCCTGCGGGGGGGACTGGGAGTGAAGAACATTCAGTACTTC | CASSFLRGGLGVKNIQYF | . | TRBD2 | TRBJ2-4 | TRBV12-3/TRBV12-4
TGCGCCAGCAGCCAATTAGACAAAGGACAGGGCAACATTCAGTACTTC | CASSQLDKGQGNIQYF | . | TRBD1 | TRBJ2-4 | TRBV4-3
TGTGCCAGCAGTTTTTTCGGAGGCGGTACCTACGAGCAGTACTTC | CASSFFGGGTYEQYF | once | . | TRBJ2-7 | TRBV12-3/TRBV12-4
TGTGCCATCAGTGCTCGAAGGAATGAGCAGTTCTTC | CAISARRNEQFF | . | . | TRBJ2-1 | TRBV10-3
TGTGCCACCAGCAGAGATCAAATTGGCGAAACCTACGAGCAGTACTTC | CATSRDQIGETYEQYF | . | . | TRBJ2-7 | TRBV15
TGTGCCAGCAGTACGCGACTAGCGGGGGGGCTAGAGACCCAGTACTTC | CASSTRLAGGLETQYF | few | TRBD2 | TRBJ2-5 | TRBV12-3/TRBV12-4
TGTGCCAGCAGGCCTTACGGGGGGAACACCGGGGAGCTGTTTTTT | CASRPYGGNTGELFF | few | . | TRBJ2-2 | TRBV6-2/TRBV6-3
TGTGCCAGCAGTGACACAGGGCCCGGCGAGCAGTACTTC | CASSDTGPGEQYF | few | . | TRBJ2-7 | TRBV2
TGTGCCAGCAGCTTCGGCAGAGCTAACTATGGCTACACCTTC | CASSFGRANYGYTF | . | . | TRBJ1-2 | TRBV7-2
TGCAGTGCTAGAACAGGGGGCATTGGTGAGCAGTTCTTC | CSARTGGIGEQFF | many | TRBD1 | TRBJ2-1 | TRBV20-1
TGTGCCATCTCCCTAAAGTTGGGTAATGAGCAGTTCTTC | CAISLKLGNEQFF | . | . | TRBJ2-1 | TRBV10-3
TGTGCCAGTAGTACCGCTTCCCCCGGACTAGCGGGGGGCCTACTAGGTGAGCAGTTCTTC | CASSTASPGLAGGLLGEQFF | . | TRBD2 | TRBJ2-1 | TRBV19
TGCAGTGCTAGATCGGGACTAGGGGAGACCCAGTACTTC | CSARSGLGETQYF | few | TRBD2 | TRBJ2-5 | TRBV20-1
TGTGCCAGCCTCATTGGAAACACCATATATTTT | CASLIGNTIYF | few | . | TRBJ1-3 | TRBV7-9
TGTGCCAGCTCACCTCCGGTACACACAGATACGCAGTATTTT | CASSPPVHTDTQYF | few | . | TRBJ2-3 | TRBV18
TGTGCCAGCAGGGGAGACAGGGGAGTTTTGGGCTACACCTTC | CASRGDRGVLGYTF | few | TRBD1 | TRBJ1-2 | TRBV6-1
TGCGCCAGCAGTGAGTCGCGTACGCAGTATTTT | CASSESRTQYF | . | . | TRBJ2-3 | TRBV10-2
TGTGCCAGCAGTGAAGCGTTCGGGACCTATGAAAAACTGTTTTTT | CASSEAFGTYEKLFF | few | . | TRBJ1-4 | TRBV6-1
TGCAGTGCCAAGCTGGGGACAGGGGACCACGAGCAGTACTTC | CSAKLGTGDHEQYF | many | TRBD1 | TRBJ2-7 | TRBV20-1
TGTGCCAGCAGGGAGGTAGCGGGATACACGCAGTATTTT | CASREVAGYTQYF | many | TRBD2 | TRBJ2-3 | TRBV12-3/TRBV12-4
TGCGCCAGCAGCCGCCACACCTTAGCGGCTAGCACAGATACGCAGTATTTT | CASSRHTLAASTDTQYF | . | . | TRBJ2-3 | TRBV4-3
TGTGCCAGCAGTTACTCGGGGACAGGGGTTTTCAATGAGCAGTTCTTC | CASSYSGTGVFNEQFF | few | TRBD1 | TRBJ2-1 | TRBV12-3/TRBV12-4
TGCAGTGCTAGAGCAAGCAGGCTCTACAATGAGCAGTTCTTC | CSARASRLYNEQFF | . | . | TRBJ2-1 | TRBV20-1
TGCGCCAGCAGCCAAGATCTCCCCTCCTACAATGAGCAGTTCTTC | CASSQDLPSYNEQFF | few | . | TRBJ2-1 | TRBV4-1
TGTGCCAGCAGTTACGCTAGCGGGAGCTACGGGGAGCAGTTCTTC | CASSYASGSYGEQFF | many | TRBD2 | TRBJ2-1 | TRBV6-5
TGTGCCAGCAGTTACGGTCCAGCGGGGGCACACGATACGCAGTATTTT | CASSYGPAGAHDTQYF | . | TRBD2 | TRBJ2-3 | TRBV6-2/TRBV6-3
TGTGCCAGCAGACCACGTCTAGCGGGCTCCTACGAGCAGTACTTC | CASRPRLAGSYEQYF | few | TRBD2 | TRBJ2-7 | TRBV27
TGTGCCAGCAGCTTCGGGCGACGCTCCTACGAGCAGTACTTC | CASSFGRRSYEQYF | . | . | TRBJ2-7 | TRBV13
TGCGCCAGCAGTCTTTTACCTTCCACCGGGGAGCTGTTTTTT | CASSLLPSTGELFF | few | . | TRBJ2-2 | TRBV5-1
TGTGCCAGCTCACCACGGACGATCTCTGGGGCCAACGTCCTGACTTTC | CASSPRTISGANVLTF | . | . | TRBJ2-6 | TRBV18
TGTGCCAGCAGCTTAGGCTCTGGGGGAACTGAAGCTTTCTTT | CASSLGSGGTEAFF | . | . | TRBJ1-1 | TRBV7-2
TGTGCCACCAGTGATCCTGCTTCCAATGAGCAGTTCTTC | CATSDPASNEQFF | . | . | TRBJ2-1 | TRBV24-1
TGCGCCAGCAGCTTGGAGACCAACCTCAATTCACCCCTCCACTTT | CASSLETNLNSPLHF | . | . | TRBJ1-6 | TRBV5-1
TGTGCCAGCAGTTTATGGATCAGGGGCGCGGCCGAGGGAGAGCAGTACTTC | CASSLWIRGAAEGEQYF | . | . | TRBJ2-7 | TRBV28
TGTGCCAGCAGTTACTCCTACTACAATGAGCAGTTCTTC | CASSYSYYNEQFF | few | . | TRBJ2-1 | TRBV6-7
TGCAGTGCTAGAAGCGGGAGGGCCGGTAATGAGCAGTTCTTC | CSARSGRAGNEQFF | . | TRBD2 | TRBJ2-1 | TRBV20-1
TGCAGTGCTAGTCTTTTCCCACCACCCTATGATGAGCAGTTCTTC | CSASLFPPPYDEQFF | many | . | TRBJ2-1 | TRBV20-1
TGCAGTGCCCGCGACTATGCGGTGGGCGAGCAGTACTTC | CSARDYAVGEQYF | . | . | TRBJ2-7 | TRBV20-1
TGTGCCTGGAGTAGACGGGGCAATCAGCCCCAGCATTTT | CAWSRRGNQPQHF | . | . | TRBJ1-5 | TRBV30
TGTGCCAGCTCACCTTCCCACGAAATGAACACTGAAGCTTTCTTT | CASSPSHEMNTEAFF | few | . | TRBJ1-1 | TRBV18
TGTGCCAGCAGCTTAGGTTGGGCAGACAACACTGAAGCTTTCTTT | CASSLGWADNTEAFF | . | . | TRBJ1-1 | TRBV7-2
TGCAGTACTACCGGGGGGAGCACAGATACGCAGTATTTT | CSTTGGSTDTQYF | . | TRBD2 | TRBJ2-3 | TRBV20-1